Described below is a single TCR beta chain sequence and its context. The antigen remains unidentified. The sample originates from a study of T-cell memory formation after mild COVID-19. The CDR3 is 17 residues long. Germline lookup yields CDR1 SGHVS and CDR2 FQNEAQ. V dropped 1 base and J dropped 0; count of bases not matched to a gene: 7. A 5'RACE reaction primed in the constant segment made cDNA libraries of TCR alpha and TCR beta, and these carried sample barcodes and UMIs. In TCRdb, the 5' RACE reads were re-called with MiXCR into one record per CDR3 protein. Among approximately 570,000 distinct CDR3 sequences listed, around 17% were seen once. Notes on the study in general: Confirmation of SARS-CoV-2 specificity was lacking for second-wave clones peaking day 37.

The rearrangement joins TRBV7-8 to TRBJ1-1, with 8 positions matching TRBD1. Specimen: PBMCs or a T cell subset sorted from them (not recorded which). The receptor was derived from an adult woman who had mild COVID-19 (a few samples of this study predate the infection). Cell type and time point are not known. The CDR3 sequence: CASSLGTWTGMNTEAFF. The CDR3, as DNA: TGTGCCAGCAGCTTAGGGACATGGACAGGGATGAACACTGAAGCTTTCTTT.